This T cell receptor (beta chain) was found in a study of cytomegalovirus exposure and HLA in healthy donors. Overall study findings and caveats: The analysis excluded some indistinguishable V segments, including TRBV6-2 and TRBV6-3. An analysis that was carried out later associated 16,000 or so TCR beta sequences with HLA alleles at 0.05 false discovery rate.

CDR3 length: 15 residues. Trimming at V came to 7 bases and at J to 1 base, leaving 8 bases not matched to a gene. Germline loops: CDR1 MNHNY, CDR2 SVGAGI (reference sequence). Note on this clone: Its antigen is unidentified.

PCR primers comprised 60 Vbeta and 13 Jbeta primers. Using immunoSEQ multiplex PCR, the repertoire was profiled, and TCRdb retains in-frame clones only, with some absent. The data contain fewer than 130,000 clones, 65% of them singletons. The sequenced sample was PBMCs. The chain has TRBV6-6 and TRBJ1-1; 8 bases fit TRBD1. The clonotype originates from a man between 25 and 39 years old in good health and CMV-seropositive. The CDR3: CASIKTGVGNTEAFF. In nucleotides, the CDR3 is TGTGCCAGCATCAAGACAGGGGTGGGGAACACTGAAGCTTTCTTT.